A single sample is the source of the 11 T cell receptor beta chains below, sequenced in a study of blood T cell repertoires in COVID-19. Profiled with immunoSEQ multiplex PCR; TCRdb holds only in-frame clones, not every one. The repertoire holds a few hundred thousand clones, with approximately 91% as singletons. What was sequenced was PBMCs or T cells enriched from blood (not recorded which). These receptors were obtained from a human donor in a cohort exposed to, infected with or recovered from COVID-19 (not recorded which). The donor label of this sample is uncertain.

This clone was seen just once. V usage is TRBV27 and J usage is TRBJ1-2, with TRBD1 identical over 10 bases. Germline CDR1 and CDR2: MNHEY and SMNVEV (reference sequence). Trimming at V came to 3 bases and at J to 3 bases, leaving 4 bases not matched to a gene. This CDR3 contains 15 residues. Written as DNA, the CDR3 is TGTGCCAGCAGTTTTGGGACAGGGGTGGACTATGGCTACACCTTC. The encoded protein is CASSFGTGVDYGYTF.

V gene TRBV4-1 combines with J gene TRBJ1-1; 10 positions match TRBD1. This CDR3 contains 15 residues. CDR1 is MGHRA and CDR2 is YSYEKL in the germline V gene. J lost 1 base, V lost 4 bases, and 3 bases had no gene match. CDR3 amino acids: CASSPDRGKNTEAFF. DNA of the CDR3: TGCGCCAGCAGCCCGGACAGGGGGAAGAACACTGAAGCTTTCTTT.

This sequence joins TRBV5-8 and TRBJ1-2, with 8 bases fitting TRBD1. J gave up 3 bases and V 3 bases, and 4 bases lay outside the gene matches. The germline V gene encodes CDR1 SGHTS and CDR2 YDEGEE. The CDR3 totals 14 residues. This CDR3 reads CASSSGQADYGYTF. The CDR3 DNA reads as TGTGCCAGCAGCTCGGGACAGGCGGACTATGGCTACACCTTC.

The V and J genes are TRBV15 and TRBJ1-6, with D unresolved. V was clipped by 4 bases and J by 5 bases, with 18 bases between them. The CDR3 is 17 residues long. Germline V gives CDR1 LNHNV, CDR2 YYDKDF (reference sequence). This chain's CDR3 is CATSIGLPGLHNSPLHF. The CDR3 nucleotides read TGTGCCACCAGCATTGGACTCCCCGGCCTCCATAATTCACCCCTCCACTTT.

This clone was detected once. The chain employs TRBV9 and TRBJ1-1; 8 nucleotides match TRBD1. The germline gives CDR1 SGDLS, CDR2 YYNGEE. V lost 2 bases and J lost 4; bases outside the gene matches: 13. The CDR3 has 17 amino acids. CDR3 DNA sequence: TGTGCCAGCAGCGTCCATCTTACGACAGGGGTAGGCACTGAAGCTTTCTTT. Its translation is CASSVHLTTGVGTEAFF. The full variable domain, completed using reference TRBV9 and TRBJ1-1, is DSGVTQTPKHLITATGQRVTLRCSPRSGDLSVYWYQQSLDQGLQFLIQYYNGEERAKGNILERFSAQQFPDLHSELNLSSLELGDSALYFCASSVHLTTGVGTEAFFGQGTRLTVV.

This chain links TRBV18 with TRBJ2-7; D might be TRBD2 (6 bases). V was pared by 3 bases and J by 2 bases, with 11 bases between. CDR1 and CDR2 from the germline V gene are KGHSH and LQKENI. The CDR3 covers 14 residues. The CDR3: CASSPGRGTYEQYF. The CDR3 DNA sequence: TGTGCCAGCTCACCGGGACGGGGGACCTACGAGCAGTACTTC. The full variable domain, with the rest looked up from reference TRBV18 and TRBJ2-7, is NAGVMQNPRHLVRRRGQEARLRCSPMKGHSHVYWYRQLPEEGLKFMVYLQKENIIDESGMPKERFSAEFPKEGPSILRIQQVVRGDSAAYFCASSPGRGTYEQYFGPGTRLTVT.

The CDR3 region has the DNA TGTGCCAGCAGAGGACAGGACAATGAGCAGTTCTTC. Translation gives CASRGQDNEQFF. The rearrangement links TRBV11-3 to TRBJ2-1; 7 positions match TRBD1. CDR3 length equals 12 residues. Looked up from germline, CDR1 is SGHNT and CDR2 is YENEEA. J gave up 5 bases and V 6 bases, and 1 base lay outside the gene matches.

The V gene is TRBV7-2, the J gene TRBJ2-1; 10 bases fit TRBD2. CDR3 size: 16 residues. CDR1 and CDR2 from the germline V gene are SGHTA and FQGNSA. V lost 5 bases and J lost 10; bases outside the gene matches: 14. CDR3: CASSVGVSGGAEEQFF. The CDR3 nucleotides are TGTGCCAGCAGCGTGGGCGTAAGCGGGGGGGCCGAGGAGCAGTTCTTC.

The rearrangement uses TRBV18 and TRBJ2-7, with D possibly matching TRBD1 (5 bases). Germline CDR1 is KGHSH and CDR2 is LQKENI. Trimming took off 2 bases at V and 3 bases at J, with 11 bases between the two ends. The CDR3 loop spans 14 amino acids. CDR3 sequence: CASSPAGRGYEQYF. CDR3 in DNA: TGTGCCAGCTCACCAGCAGGTAGGGGCTACGAGCAGTACTTC. The full variable domain, its missing parts supplied by reference TRBV18 and TRBJ2-7, is NAGVMQNPRHLVRRRGQEARLRCSPMKGHSHVYWYRQLPEEGLKFMVYLQKENIIDESGMPKERFSAEFPKEGPSILRIQQVVRGDSAAYFCASSPAGRGYEQYFGPGTRLTVT.

This chain connects TRBV30 to TRBJ2-7; 7 bases line up with TRBD1. With V trimmed by 2 bases and J by 5 bases, 9 bases remained unmatched. This CDR3 is built from 14 residues. Germline V gene data show CDR1 as GTSNPN and CDR2 as SVGIG (reference sequence). CDR3 coding DNA: TGTGCCTGGAGTACCGAGACAGGGATTCACGAGCAGTACTTC. It yields the protein CAWSTETGIHEQYF.

The rearrangement links TRBV6-5 to TRBJ1-4; D perhaps matches TRBD1 (5 bases). This CDR3 region has 15 residues. Trimming left V 8 bases short and J 3 bases short, with 16 bases between. Germline loops: CDR1 MNHEY, CDR2 SVGAGI. The CDR3 DNA is TGTGCCAGCGCCCGAAACGGGGGGTCTAATGAAAAACTGTTTTTT. This sequence encodes CASARNGGSNEKLFF.